This T cell receptor beta chain was profiled in a study of cytotoxic CD8 clonotypes in ibrutinib-treated CLL. Across the whole study: Per sample, productive templates averaged around 260,000 and productive rearrangements averaged 94,082. Regarding the study as a whole: Private clonotypes, not public ones, expanded at ibrutinib response. For progressing versus sustained-remission patients, sampling times were not the same.

About this clone: Antigen unknown.

Libraries were prepared by immunoSEQ multiplex PCR; TCRdb keeps only in-frame clonotypes and omits some of them. Counted here are roughly 200,000 clones, about four fifths occurring once; the ten biggest clones make up over 9.5%. The CDR3 loop spans 18 amino acids. V lost 5 bases and J lost 0, with 23 bases in between. Germline CDR1 is SGHAT and CDR2 is FQNNGV. The source was PBMCs, collected after 12 months of ibrutinib treatment. This receptor was identified in a human donor with chronic lymphocytic leukemia. This chain connects TRBV11-2 to TRBJ2-7; D might be TRBD2 (6 bases). The CDR3 DNA follows: TGTGCCAGCAGCCCTCCAAAACTGGGGGGATTAAGCTCCTACGAGCAGTACTTC. Protein sequence: CASSPPKLGGLSSYEQYF.